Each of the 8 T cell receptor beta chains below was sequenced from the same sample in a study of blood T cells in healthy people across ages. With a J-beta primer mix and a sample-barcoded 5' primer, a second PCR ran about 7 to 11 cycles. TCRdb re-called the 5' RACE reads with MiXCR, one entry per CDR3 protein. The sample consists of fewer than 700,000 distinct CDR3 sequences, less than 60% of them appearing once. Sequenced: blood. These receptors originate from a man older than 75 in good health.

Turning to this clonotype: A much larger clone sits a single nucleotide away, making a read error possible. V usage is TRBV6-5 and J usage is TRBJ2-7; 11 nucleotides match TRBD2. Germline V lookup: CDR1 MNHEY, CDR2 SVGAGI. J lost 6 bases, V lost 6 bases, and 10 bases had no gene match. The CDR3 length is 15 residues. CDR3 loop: CASRIDSGRALEQYF. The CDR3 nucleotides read TGTGCCAGCAGAATTGATAGCGGGAGGGCCCTCGAGCAGTACTTC.

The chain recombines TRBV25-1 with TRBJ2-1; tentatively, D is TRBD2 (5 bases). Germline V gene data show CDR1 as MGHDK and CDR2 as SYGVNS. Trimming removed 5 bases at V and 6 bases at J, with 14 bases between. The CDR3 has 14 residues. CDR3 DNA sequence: TGTGCCAGCAGTCGGGGATCGTTTGTCAATGAGCAGTTCTTC. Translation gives CASSRGSFVNEQFF.

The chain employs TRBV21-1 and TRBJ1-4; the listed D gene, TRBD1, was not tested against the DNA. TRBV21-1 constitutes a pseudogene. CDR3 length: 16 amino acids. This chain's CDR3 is CASSNRRAGRNEKLFF. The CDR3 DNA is TGTGCCAGCAGCAACCGCCGCGCAGGGCGGAATGAAAAACTGTTTTTT.

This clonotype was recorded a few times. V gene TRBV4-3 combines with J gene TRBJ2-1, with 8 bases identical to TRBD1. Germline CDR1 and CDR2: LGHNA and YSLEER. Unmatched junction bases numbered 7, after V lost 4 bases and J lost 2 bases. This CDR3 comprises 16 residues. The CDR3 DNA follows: TGCGCCAGCAGCCGTCAGACAGGGGCTGCCTACAATGAGCAGTTCTTC. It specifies CASSRQTGAAYNEQFF.

This chain's CDR3 is CASSPARDSGGGYGYTF. CDR3 bases: TGTGCCAGCAGTCCCGCCCGGGACTCAGGGGGTGGCTATGGCTACACCTTC. The chain couples TRBV27 to TRBJ1-2; 7 bases are shared with TRBD1. The V segment lost 5 bases and the J segment 4 bases; nucleotides outside the gene matches: 16. The CDR3 loop spans 17 amino acids. In germline, CDR1 is MNHEY, CDR2 SMNVEV (reference sequence).

The CDR3 loop reads CAISPGTGKNIQYF. In nucleotides, the CDR3 is TGTGCCATCAGTCCCGGGACAGGGAAAAACATTCAGTACTTC. The chain uses TRBV10-3 and TRBJ2-4, with 9 bases aligning to TRBD1. CDR3 length equals 14 residues. The ends lost 5 bases at V and 4 bases at J; junction bases unmatched: 3. Per the germline V gene, CDR1 is ENHRY and CDR2 is SYGVKD.

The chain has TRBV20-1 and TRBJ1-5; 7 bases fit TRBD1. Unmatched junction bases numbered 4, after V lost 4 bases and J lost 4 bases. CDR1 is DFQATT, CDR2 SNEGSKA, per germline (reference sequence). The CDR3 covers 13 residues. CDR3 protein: CSAIKQGNQPQHF. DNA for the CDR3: TGCAGTGCTATTAAACAGGGGAATCAGCCCCAGCATTTT.

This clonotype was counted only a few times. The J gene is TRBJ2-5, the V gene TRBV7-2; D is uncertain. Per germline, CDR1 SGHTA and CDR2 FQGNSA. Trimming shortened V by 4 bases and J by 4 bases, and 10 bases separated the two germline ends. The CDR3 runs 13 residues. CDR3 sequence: CASSSPQAETQYF. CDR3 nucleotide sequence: TGTGCCAGCAGCTCCCCACAAGCAGAGACCCAGTACTTC. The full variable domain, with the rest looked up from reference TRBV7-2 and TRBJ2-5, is GAGVSQSPSNKVTEKGKDVELRCDPISGHTALYWYRQSLGQGLEFLIYFQGNSAPDKSGLPSDRFSAERTGGSVSTLTIQRTQQEDSAVYLCASSSPQAETQYFGPGTRLLVL.